A selection of T cell receptor beta chains follows, all from one sample in a study of regulatory T cells in long-lasting Graves disease. TCRdb redid the calling of the multiplex PCR reads with MiXCR, one entry per CDR3 protein. The sample yields approximately 400,000 distinct CDR3 sequences, roughly 12% seen once. The sample also formed part of further work on T cells in Graves' hyperthyroidism and ophthalmopathy.

The source material was peripheral blood mononuclear cells (PBMCs), sampled at new diagnosis, from a patient treated with antithyroid drugs. The receptors were gathered from a woman aged 18 to 35 with Graves disease. Both conserved end residues are part of each CDR3. D genes are given only for firm matches. Clone sizes are given selectively: once, few, many, or a class where the clone is expanded.

V gene	J gene	D gene	clone size	CDR3 DNA	CDR3 protein
TRBV2	TRBJ2-7	TRBD2	many	TGTGCCAGCAGTGAAGCGCTTCGACTAGCGGTCTACGAGCAGTACTTC	CASSEALRLAVYEQYF
TRBV30	TRBJ2-1	TRBD2	many	TGTGCCTGGGGAACCGGGACTAGCGACAATGAGCAGTTCTTC	CAWGTGTSDNEQFF
TRBV3-1	TRBJ2-3	TRBD1	many	TGTGCCAGCAGCCAGGATAGTACGGGACAGGGGATTAGAGATACGCAGTATTTT	CASSQDSTGQGIRDTQYF
TRBV6-2/TRBV6-3	TRBJ2-2	TRBD1	few	TGTGCCAGCAGTTCCGAAAAGATTTACCGGGACAGAAGGAGCGGGGAGCTGTTTTTT	CASSSEKIYRDRRSGELFF
TRBV11-2	TRBJ2-3	TRBD2	NA	TGTGCCAGCAGCGGTGAACTAGCGGGGGGCACAGATACGCAGTATTTT	CASSGELAGGTDTQYF
TRBV6-5	TRBJ2-1	NA	many	TGTGCCAGCAGTTACTCGCGAGACTCCTTATACAATGAGCAGTTCTTC	CASSYSRDSLYNEQFF
TRBV20-1	TRBJ2-5	NA	many	TGCAGTGCTATGACTAGAAAGCTTTTAGAGACCCAGTACTTC	CSAMTRKLLETQYF
TRBV7-9	TRBJ2-5	NA	many	TGTGCCAGCAGCTATGATCAAGGGACCCAGTACTTC	CASSYDQGTQYF
TRBV19	TRBJ2-3	TRBD1	few	TGTGCCAGTAGGTGGACAGGCCTCACAGATACGCAGTATTTT	CASRWTGLTDTQYF
TRBV3-1	TRBJ1-2	TRBD1	NA	TGTGCCAGCAGCCAAATTGAGGGGACAGGGACTACCTTC	CASSQIEGTGTTF
TRBV27	TRBJ1-1	NA	many	TGTGCCAGCAGTTTATACCCAGGGAACACTGAAGCTTTCTTT	CASSLYPGNTEAFF
TRBV28	TRBJ2-2	NA	few	TGTACCAGCAGTTTTCCCCCCTGGCTTAACACCGGGGAGCTGTTTTTT	CTSSFPPWLNTGELFF
TRBV28	TRBJ2-5	TRBD2	many	TGTGCCAGCAGTTTGGTAGCGGGGGGGGTCCAAGAGACCCAGTACTTC	CASSLVAGGVQETQYF
TRBV10-3	TRBJ2-5	NA	many	TGTGCCATCGCCAACCGGGACTTACAAGAGACCCAGTACTTC	CAIANRDLQETQYF
TRBV6-1	TRBJ2-1	TRBD2	many	TGTGCCAGCAGTGGGACCGGGACTAGCGGGAGCCGGAATGAGCAGTTCTTC	CASSGTGTSGSRNEQFF
TRBV2	TRBJ2-5	TRBD1	many	TGTGCCAGCAGAATACCGGGACAGCAAGAGACCCAGTACTTC	CASRIPGQQETQYF
TRBV7-9	TRBJ1-1	NA	many	TGTGCCAGCAGCGAAAAAGTCAGCAAACATGAAGCTTTCTTT	CASSEKVSKHEAFF
TRBV19	TRBJ2-1	TRBD2	NA	TGTGCCAGTAGTATAGTGCGGGGGTCCTCCTACAATGAGCAGTTCTTC	CASSIVRGSSYNEQFF
TRBV7-3	TRBJ2-1	NA	NA	TGTGCCAGCAGCTTTTTTGGGGAAGCGGAGCAGTTCTTC	CASSFFGEAEQFF
TRBV19	TRBJ1-2	NA	many	TGTGCCAGTAGTCCATGGGAGGAGAGATTGGTCTATGGCTACACCTTC	CASSPWEERLVYGYTF
TRBV20-1	TRBJ2-4	TRBD2	many	TGCAGTGCCCTTAATGGACTAGCGGGAGGGCTGGACATTCAGTACTTC	CSALNGLAGGLDIQYF
TRBV10-3	TRBJ2-1	TRBD2	few	TGTGCCATCAGTGGGCTAGCGGGGGGGAGCAATGAGCAGTTCTTC	CAISGLAGGSNEQFF
TRBV7-2	TRBJ2-5	NA	many	TGTGCCAGCAGCCCCCCGCTGGGTGGTCGCGAGACCCAGTACTTC	CASSPPLGGRETQYF
TRBV11-2	TRBJ2-7	TRBD1	NA	TGTGCCAGCAGTTTAAGGGTCCTCAGACAGGGGGCGAACTACGAGCAGTACTTC	CASSLRVLRQGANYEQYF
TRBV2	TRBJ2-1	NA	many	TGTGCCAGCAGGGGGACGGAGTACAATGAGCAGTTCTTC	CASRGTEYNEQFF
TRBV6-1	TRBJ2-2	NA	many	TGTGCCAGCGTCGGCAGACCCACCGGGGAGCTGTTTTTT	CASVGRPTGELFF
TRBV7-2	TRBJ2-6	NA	many	TGTGCCAGCAGGGGGGGAACCGGGGCCAACGTCCTGACTTTC	CASRGGTGANVLTF
TRBV5-1	TRBJ1-1	TRBD1	few	TGCGCCAGCAGCTTCCAGGGGGCAGGGGAGACTGAAGCTTTCTTT	CASSFQGAGETEAFF
TRBV7-2	TRBJ1-2	NA	many	TGTGCCAGCAGCCCCCTTGAAGGCTACACCTTC	CASSPLEGYTF
TRBV4-3	TRBJ2-3	TRBD1	NA	TGCGCCAGCAGCCAAGATCCGGTTGAGTGGCAGGGGGCTTCAGATACGCAGTATTTT	CASSQDPVEWQGASDTQYF
TRBV5-1	TRBJ1-1	NA	NA	TGCGCCAGCAGCTGGGGGTGGAGAACTGAAGCTTTCTTT	CASSWGWRTEAFF
TRBV20-1	TRBJ1-2	NA	few	TGCAGTGCTAGAGAGTGGGGGGCGAGGGGTTATGGCTACACCTTC	CSAREWGARGYGYTF
TRBV27	TRBJ2-1	NA	NA	TGTGCCAGCAGTGTTAGTAGCTATCAGATCAATGAGCAGTTCTTC	CASSVSSYQINEQFF
TRBV27	TRBJ1-2	TRBD1	many	TGTGCCAGCAGCTGGACAGGGGCGGGGTATGGCTACACCTTC	CASSWTGAGYGYTF
TRBV27	TRBJ1-2	NA	few	TGTGCCAGCAGTTTATCGAGTGCGGGTGGCTACACCTTC	CASSLSSAGGYTF